In this sample, the clone carrying this T cell receptor (beta chain) turned up a few times. The antigen is unknown. Sample treatment: skin biopsy from PPD injection site in Mantoux-positive individual. TCR cDNA received a 3' ligated oligonucleotide that carried a UMI. Unsorted total RNA, 1 to 1000 ng, was DNase treated before reverse transcription. Amplification of ligated cDNA took four PCR rounds with SP2 and nested alpha and beta constant primers. TCRdb fed the UMI-ligation and nested PCR reads into MiXCR, producing one record per CDR3 protein. This table holds about 30,000 distinct CDR3 sequences, less than 8.5% found once. The germline V and J ends were trimmed by 2 bases and 5 bases, with 15 bases remaining between them. Per germline, CDR1 SGHAT and CDR2 FQNNGV. The CDR3 consists of 15 residues. These data originate in a study of naive and memory T cell subsets. Whole-study findings and limits: TCRs were reportedly recovered from both biopsy types, mostly tuberculin test sites.

J is TRBJ1-2 and V is TRBV11-2; no clear D. The clonotype originates from an adult in good health. The starting material was skin, obtained from a tuberculin skin test site. The CDR3 reads CASSLNRQNLYGYTF. DNA of the CDR3: TGTGCCAGCAGCTTAAATAGGCAGAACCTTTATGGCTACACCTTC.